Sequencing of this TCR beta chain was carried out in a study of T cell repertoires in cytomegalovirus infection. Overall study: Researchers turned to recently identified HLA-C-restricted CMV epitopes as well as well-studied HLA-B-restricted ones. Public TCR beta signature analysis indicated the presence of both CMV infection and matching HLA type. Study results and caveats: Carriage of CMV together with the relevant HLA was identifiable through cumulative public TCR beta family frequency. HLA-C-restricted CMV-specific TCR beta clonotypes prevailed in the ex vivo response.

TCRdb re-called the reads through MiXCR, storing one row per CDR3 protein. This repertoire shows some 99,000 distinct CDR3 sequences, 25% to 30% found once; its top ten account for about 81%. To note about this clonotype: What it binds is not known.

Sequenced material: CD8+ T cells from cultured PBMCs, taken from culture after CMV antigen stimulation. This receptor was taken from a human donor in good health (CMV status not recorded). Some clones in this sample may be carry-over from other donors' samples.

The CDR3, as DNA: TGTGCCAGTAGTATAATCGGGGACTTCTATGGCTACACCTTC. It specifies CASSIIGDFYGYTF. The chain uses TRBV19 and TRBJ1-2; tentatively, D is TRBD1 (5 bases). The V and J ends lost 2 bases and 4 bases respectively, with 11 bases between them. This CDR3 is built from 14 residues. The germline gives CDR1 LNHDA, CDR2 SQIVND (reference sequence).